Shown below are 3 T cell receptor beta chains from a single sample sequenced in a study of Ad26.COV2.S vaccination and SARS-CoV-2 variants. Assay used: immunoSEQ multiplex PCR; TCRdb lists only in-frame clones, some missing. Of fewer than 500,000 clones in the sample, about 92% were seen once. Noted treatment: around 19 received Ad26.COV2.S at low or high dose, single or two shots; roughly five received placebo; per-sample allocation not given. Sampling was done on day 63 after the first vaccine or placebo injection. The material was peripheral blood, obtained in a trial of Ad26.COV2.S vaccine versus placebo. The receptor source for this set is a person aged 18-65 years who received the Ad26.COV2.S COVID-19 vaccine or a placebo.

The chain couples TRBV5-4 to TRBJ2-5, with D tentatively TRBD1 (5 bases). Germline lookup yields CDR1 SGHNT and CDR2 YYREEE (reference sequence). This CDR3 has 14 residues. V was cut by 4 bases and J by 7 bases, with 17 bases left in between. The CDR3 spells CASSTPGPRVTQYF. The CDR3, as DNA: TGTGCCAGCAGCACACCGGGCCCCAGGGTGACCCAGTACTTC.

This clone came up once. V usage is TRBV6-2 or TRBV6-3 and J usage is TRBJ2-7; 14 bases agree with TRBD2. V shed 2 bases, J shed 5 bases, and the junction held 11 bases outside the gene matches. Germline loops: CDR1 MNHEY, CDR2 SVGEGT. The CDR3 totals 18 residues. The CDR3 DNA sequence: TGTGCCAGCAGTTACGATGGAGGACCGGGACTAGCGGGAGACGAGCAGTACTTC. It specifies CASSYDGGPGLAGDEQYF.

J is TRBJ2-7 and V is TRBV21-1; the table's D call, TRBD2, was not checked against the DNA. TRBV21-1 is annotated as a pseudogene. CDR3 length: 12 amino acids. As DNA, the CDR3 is TGTGCCAGCAGCGAAGACGGCTACGAGCAGTACTTC. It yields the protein CASSEDGYEQYF.